This TCR beta chain stems from a study of blood T cell repertoires in COVID-19. J was trimmed by 7 bases and V by 6 bases; bases with no gene match: 13. The CDR3 runs to 14 residues. The germline gives CDR1 SGHRS, CDR2 YFSETQ. Sequenced by immunoSEQ multiplex PCR; TCRdb stores in-frame clones only, minus some. The table records 200,000 to 250,000 clones, roughly nine tenths of them present only once. Enrolment of Seattle patients took place during active infection, and they were followed longitudinally. This clone was detected only once. The sample comprised peripheral blood. V gene TRBV5-1 combines with J gene TRBJ2-7; 7 positions match TRBD1. The sequence was collected from a woman aged 45 to 65 with COVID-19, enrolled during active disease. The CDR3 DNA sequence: TGCGCCAGCAAAGGGGACAGAACTCAAGGGGAGCAGTACTTC. It codes for CASKGDRTQGEQYF.